This T cell receptor (beta chain) derives from a study of T cell repertoires in cytomegalovirus infection. Study as a whole: Signatures in public TCR beta sequences pointed to both CMV infection and matching HLA type.

This clonotype was counted between two and nine times. Its antigen is as yet unknown. Study observations and caveats: Summed public TCR beta family frequency identified CMV carriers bearing the relevant HLA. The study found HLA-C-restricted CMV-specific TCR beta clonotypes dominating the ex vivo response.

TCRdb re-derived calls from the reads in MiXCR, one entry per CDR3 protein. Of hundreds of thousands of distinct CDR3 sequences listed, 31% are singletons. The germline CDR1 and CDR2 sequences are SGHNT and YYREEE (reference sequence). V lost 4 bases and J 1 base, leaving 17 bases between the germline ends. This CDR3 is 16 amino acids long. This TCR was recovered from a human donor in good health (CMV status not recorded). Some clones in this sample may be carry-over from other donors' samples. V is TRBV5-4 and J is TRBJ1-1; TRBD1 might be the D (6 bases). The source was cultured CD8+ T cells from PBMCs, collected from culture after CMV antigen stimulation. DNA of the CDR3: TGTGCCAGCAGCCCCAGAAGGGGGGTTCGGAACACTGAAGCTTTCTTT. Translated, it gives CASSPRRGVRNTEAFF.